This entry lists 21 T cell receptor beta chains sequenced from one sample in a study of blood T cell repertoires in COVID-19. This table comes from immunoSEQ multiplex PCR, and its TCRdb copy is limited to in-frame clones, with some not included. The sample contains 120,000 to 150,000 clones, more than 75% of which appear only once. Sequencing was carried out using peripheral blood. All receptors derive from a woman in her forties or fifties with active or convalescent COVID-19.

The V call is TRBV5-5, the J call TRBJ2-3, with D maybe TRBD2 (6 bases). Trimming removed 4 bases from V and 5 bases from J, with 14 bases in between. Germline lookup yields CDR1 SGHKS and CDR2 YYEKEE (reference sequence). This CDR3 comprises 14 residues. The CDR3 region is CASSAAGLEDTQYF. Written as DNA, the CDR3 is TGTGCCAGCAGCGCCGCGGGGCTTGAAGATACGCAGTATTTT.

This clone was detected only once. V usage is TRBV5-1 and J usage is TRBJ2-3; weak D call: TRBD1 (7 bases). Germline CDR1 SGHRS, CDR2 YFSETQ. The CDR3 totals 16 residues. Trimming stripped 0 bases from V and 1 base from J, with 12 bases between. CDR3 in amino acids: CASSLARGAGTDTQYF. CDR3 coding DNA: TGCGCCAGCAGCTTGGCCAGGGGGGCCGGCACAGATACGCAGTATTTT.

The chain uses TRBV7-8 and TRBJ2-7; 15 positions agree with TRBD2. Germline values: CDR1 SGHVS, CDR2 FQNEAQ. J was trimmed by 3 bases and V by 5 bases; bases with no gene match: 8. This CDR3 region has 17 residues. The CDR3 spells CASSGSRTSGRDYEQYF. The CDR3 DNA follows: TGTGCCAGCAGCGGTAGTAGGACTAGCGGGAGGGACTACGAGCAGTACTTC.

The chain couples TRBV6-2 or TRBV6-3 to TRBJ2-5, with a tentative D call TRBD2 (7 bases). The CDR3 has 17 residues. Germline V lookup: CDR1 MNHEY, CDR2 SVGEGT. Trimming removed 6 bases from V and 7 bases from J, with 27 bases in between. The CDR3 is CASSQSGPAGQRGTQYF. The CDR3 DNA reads TGTGCCAGCAGCCAGAGCGGTCCAGCGGGACAAAGAGGGACCCAGTACTTC.

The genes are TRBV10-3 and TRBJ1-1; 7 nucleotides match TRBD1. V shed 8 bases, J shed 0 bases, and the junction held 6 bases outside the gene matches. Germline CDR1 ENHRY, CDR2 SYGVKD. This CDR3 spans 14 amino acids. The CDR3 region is CAIEQGGMNTEAFF. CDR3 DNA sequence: TGTGCCATCGAACAAGGGGGCATGAACACTGAAGCTTTCTTT.

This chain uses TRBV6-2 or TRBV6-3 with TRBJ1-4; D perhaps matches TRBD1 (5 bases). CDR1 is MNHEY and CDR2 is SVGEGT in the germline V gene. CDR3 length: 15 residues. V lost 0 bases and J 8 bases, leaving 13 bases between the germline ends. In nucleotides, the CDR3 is TGTGCCAGCAGTTACTCGGGGGGATTGAAGGAAAAACTGTTTTTT. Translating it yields CASSYSGGLKEKLFF.

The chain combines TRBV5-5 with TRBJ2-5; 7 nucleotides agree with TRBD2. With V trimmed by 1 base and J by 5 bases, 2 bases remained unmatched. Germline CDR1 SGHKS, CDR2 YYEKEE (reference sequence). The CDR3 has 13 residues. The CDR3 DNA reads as TGTGCCAGCAGCTTGATGGGGGGGGAGACCCAGTACTTC. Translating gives CASSLMGGETQYF.

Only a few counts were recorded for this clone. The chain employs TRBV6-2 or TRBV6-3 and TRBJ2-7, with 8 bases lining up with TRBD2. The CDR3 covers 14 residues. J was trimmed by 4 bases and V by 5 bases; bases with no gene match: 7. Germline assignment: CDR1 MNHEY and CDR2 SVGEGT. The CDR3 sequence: CASSLQRERYEQYF. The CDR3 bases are TGTGCCAGCAGTCTTCAGCGGGAGCGTTACGAGCAGTACTTC.

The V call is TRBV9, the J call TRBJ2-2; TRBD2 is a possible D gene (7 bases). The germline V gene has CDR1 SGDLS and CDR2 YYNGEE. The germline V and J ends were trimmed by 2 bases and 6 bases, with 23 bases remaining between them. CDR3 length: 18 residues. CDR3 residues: CASSVGGRVRTVPGELFF. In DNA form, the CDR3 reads TGTGCCAGCAGCGTGGGGGGGCGGGTACGTACTGTACCCGGGGAGCTGTTTTTT.

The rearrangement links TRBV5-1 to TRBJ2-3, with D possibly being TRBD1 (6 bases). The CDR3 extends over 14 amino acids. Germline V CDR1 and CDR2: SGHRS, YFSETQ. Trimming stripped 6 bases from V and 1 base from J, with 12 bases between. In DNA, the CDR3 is TGCGCCAGCAAGGGGGAAGGTGGCACAGATACGCAGTATTTT. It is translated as CASKGEGGTDTQYF.

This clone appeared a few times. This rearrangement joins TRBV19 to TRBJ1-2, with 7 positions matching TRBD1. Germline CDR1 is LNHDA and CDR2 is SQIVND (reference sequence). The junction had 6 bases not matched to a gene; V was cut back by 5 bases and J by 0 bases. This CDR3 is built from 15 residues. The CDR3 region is CASSLRDSPNYGYTF. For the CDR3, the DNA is TGTGCCAGTAGTCTCCGGGACAGCCCTAACTATGGCTACACCTTC.

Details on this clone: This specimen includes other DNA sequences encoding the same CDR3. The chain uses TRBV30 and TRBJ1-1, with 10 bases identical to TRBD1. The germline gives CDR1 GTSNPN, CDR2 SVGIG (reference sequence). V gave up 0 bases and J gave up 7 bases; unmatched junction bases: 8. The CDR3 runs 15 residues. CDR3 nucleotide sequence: TGTGCCTGGAGTGTAGGGGACAGGGGTTTTGGTGAAGCTTTCTTT. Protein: CAWSVGDRGFGEAFF.

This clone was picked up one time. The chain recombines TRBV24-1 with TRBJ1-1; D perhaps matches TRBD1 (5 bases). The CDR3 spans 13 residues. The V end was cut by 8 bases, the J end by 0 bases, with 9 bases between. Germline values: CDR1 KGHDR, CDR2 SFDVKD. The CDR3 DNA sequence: TGTGCCACCACCGCAGGGCTGAACACTGAAGCTTTCTTT. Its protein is CATTAGLNTEAFF.

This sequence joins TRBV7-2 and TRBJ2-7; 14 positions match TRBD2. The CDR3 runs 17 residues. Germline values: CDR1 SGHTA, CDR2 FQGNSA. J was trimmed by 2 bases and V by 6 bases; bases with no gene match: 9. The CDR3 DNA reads TGTGCCAGCAGTCAATCGGGACTAGCGGGGGAGACCTACGAGCAGTACTTC. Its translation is CASSQSGLAGETYEQYF.

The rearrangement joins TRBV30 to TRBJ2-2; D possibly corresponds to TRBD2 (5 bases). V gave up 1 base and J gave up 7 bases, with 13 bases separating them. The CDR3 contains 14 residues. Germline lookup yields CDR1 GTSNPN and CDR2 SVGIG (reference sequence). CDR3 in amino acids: CAWSGPTGYGELFF. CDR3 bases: TGTGCCTGGAGTGGACCGACGGGGTACGGGGAGCTGTTTTTT.

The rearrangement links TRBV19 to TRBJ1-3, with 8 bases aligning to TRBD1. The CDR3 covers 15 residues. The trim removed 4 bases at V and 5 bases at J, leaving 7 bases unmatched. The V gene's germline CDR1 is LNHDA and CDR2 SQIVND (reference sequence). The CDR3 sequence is CASSTPRDRRNTIYF. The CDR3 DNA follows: TGTGCCAGTAGTACCCCCCGGGACAGGCGAAACACCATATATTTT. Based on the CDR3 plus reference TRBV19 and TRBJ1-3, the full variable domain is DGGITQSPKYLFRKEGQNVTLSCEQNLNHDAMYWYRQDPGQGLRLIYYSQIVNDFQKGDIAEGYSVSREKKESFPLTVTSAQKNPTAFYLCASSTPRDRRNTIYFGEGSWLTVV.

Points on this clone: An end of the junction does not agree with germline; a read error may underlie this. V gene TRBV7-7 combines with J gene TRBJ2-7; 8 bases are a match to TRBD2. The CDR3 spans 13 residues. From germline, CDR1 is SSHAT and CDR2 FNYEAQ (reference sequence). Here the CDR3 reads CASSPGLDYEQYF. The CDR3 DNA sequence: TGTGCTAGCAGCCCGGGACTAGACTACGAGCAGTACTTC.

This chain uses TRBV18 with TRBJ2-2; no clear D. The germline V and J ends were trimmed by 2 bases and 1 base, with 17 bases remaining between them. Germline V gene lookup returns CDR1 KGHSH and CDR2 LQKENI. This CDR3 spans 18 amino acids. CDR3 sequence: CASSPLSLLAGNTGELFF. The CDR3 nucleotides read TGTGCCAGCTCACCATTAAGCCTCTTGGCAGGGAACACCGGGGAGCTGTTTTTT.

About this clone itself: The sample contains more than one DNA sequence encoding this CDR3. This CDR3 is CATSGQLNTEAFF. CDR3 DNA sequence: TGTGCCACCAGTGGACAGCTAAACACTGAAGCTTTCTTT. The rearrangement joins TRBV15 to TRBJ1-1; perhaps TRBD1 as D (6 bases). Trimming took off 6 bases at V and 2 bases at J, with 10 bases between the two ends. CDR3 length: 13 residues. CDR1 is LNHNV and CDR2 is YYDKDF in the germline V gene (reference sequence).

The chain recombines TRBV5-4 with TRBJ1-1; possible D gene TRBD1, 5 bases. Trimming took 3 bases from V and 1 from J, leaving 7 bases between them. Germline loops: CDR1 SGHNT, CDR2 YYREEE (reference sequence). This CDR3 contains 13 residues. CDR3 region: CASSSRENTEAFF. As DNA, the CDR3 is TGTGCCAGCAGCTCCAGGGAGAACACTGAAGCTTTCTTT. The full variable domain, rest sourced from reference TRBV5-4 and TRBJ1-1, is ETGVTQSPTHLIKTRGQQVTLRCSSQSGHNTVSWYQQALGQGPQFIFQYYREEENGRGNFPPRFSGLQFPNYSSELNVNALELDDSALYLCASSSRENTEAFFGQGTRLTVV.

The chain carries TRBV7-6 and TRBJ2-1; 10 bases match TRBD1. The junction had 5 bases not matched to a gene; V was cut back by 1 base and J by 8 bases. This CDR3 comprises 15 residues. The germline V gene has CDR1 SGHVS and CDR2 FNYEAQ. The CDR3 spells CASSLESTGGYEQFF. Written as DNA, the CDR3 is TGTGCCAGCAGCTTAGAGTCGACAGGGGGCTATGAGCAGTTCTTC.